A selection of T cell receptor beta chains follows, all from one sample in a study of cytomegalovirus exposure and HLA in healthy donors. The table came from immunoSEQ multiplex PCR; TCRdb's copy has only in-frame clones and leaves some out. The sample holds tens of thousands of clones; roughly 79% are singletons and the top ten take approximately 5.8%. The sequenced sample consisted of PBMCs. The receptors here all came from a man in his forties or fifties in good health and CMV-seronegative. CDR3s include the opening cysteine and the closing phenylalanine or tryptophan.

TRBV7-2,CASSGGLAGGPRQFF
TRBV7-2,CASRPQGSRVGELFF
TRBV27,CASSSRQLHNEQFF
TRBV5-1,CASSMTGEGGYGYTF
TRBV9,CASTRLVSQDTQYF
TRBV7-2,CASSSRQGARGNTIYF
TRBV30,CAWSNRGPGTDTQYF
TRBV30,CAWARGGNTEAFF
TRBV7-8,CASSLGTSTDTQYF
TRBV7-7,CASSLGEGTEAFF
TRBV7-8,CASSRDRGTFGNTF
TRBV5-1,CASSSLEGPPQAFF
TRBV2,CASKGTGPSGELFF
TRBV28,CASSLAGRDNEQFF
TRBV10-2,CASSATGGEQYF
TRBV6-5,CASSNYGKTYNSPLHF
TRBV29-1,CSGGQGNGYTF
TRBV27,CASSLGQHHGYTF
TRBV14,CASSQWDRGSVGELFF
TRBV29-1,CSVDRTGSGNTIYF
TRBV7-8,CASSVRDRGQYEQFF
TRBV27,CASSPDTSGNEQFF
TRBV4-1,CASSQSPRGAGTDTQYF
TRBV18,CASSPGEQQVAFF
TRBV6-6,CASSRTSNPNQPQHF
TRBV6-6,CASIQGTGQGEGKLFF
TRBV6-6,CASSGRDKPADTQYF
TRBV19,CASSISTTGGRETQYF
TRBV5-6,CASTRWDRGYEQYF
TRBV5-5,CASSRGLVYEQYF
TRBV4-2,CASSQDSGRNTEAFF
TRBV18,CASSTTGYLNQPQHF